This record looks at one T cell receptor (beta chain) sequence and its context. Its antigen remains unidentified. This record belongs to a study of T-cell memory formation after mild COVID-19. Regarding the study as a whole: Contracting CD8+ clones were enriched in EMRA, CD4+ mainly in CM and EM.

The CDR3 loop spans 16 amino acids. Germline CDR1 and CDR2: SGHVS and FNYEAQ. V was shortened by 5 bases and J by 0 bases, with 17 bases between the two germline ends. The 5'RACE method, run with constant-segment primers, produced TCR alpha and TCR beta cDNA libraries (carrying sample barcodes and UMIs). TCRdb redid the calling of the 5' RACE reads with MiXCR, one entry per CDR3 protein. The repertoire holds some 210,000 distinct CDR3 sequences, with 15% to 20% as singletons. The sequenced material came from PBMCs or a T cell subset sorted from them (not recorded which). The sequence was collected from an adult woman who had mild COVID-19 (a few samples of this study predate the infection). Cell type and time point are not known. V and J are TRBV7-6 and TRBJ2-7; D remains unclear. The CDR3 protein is CASSPTPPASSYEQYF. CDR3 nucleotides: TGTGCCAGCAGCCCGACCCCGCCCGCGTCCTCCTACGAGCAGTACTTC. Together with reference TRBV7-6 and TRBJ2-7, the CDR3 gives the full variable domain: GAGVSQSPRYKVTKRGQDVALRCDPISGHVSLYWYRQALGQGPEFLTYFNYEAQQDKSGLPNDRFSAERPEGSISTLTIQRTEQRDSAMYRCASSPTPPASSYEQYFGPGTRLTVT.